A single count supports the clone carrying this T cell receptor beta chain. These data come from a study of blood T cell repertoires in COVID-19. Some clones are missing from TCRdb's copy, which holds only in-frame ones; the method was immunoSEQ multiplex PCR. The data show hundreds of thousands of clones, around 89% seen once. The CDR3 consists of 12 residues. The germline CDR1 and CDR2 sequences are DFQATT and SNEGSKA (reference sequence). The V end lost 3 bases, the J end lost 4 bases, and 9 bases lay between the germline ends. This chain links TRBV20-1 with TRBJ2-5; D remains ambiguous. Sequencing was done on a sample of PBMCs or T cells enriched from blood (not recorded which). This TCR derives from a man between 40 and 49 years old who had recovered from COVID-19. The CDR3 reads CSASQTRETQYF. The CDR3 bases are TGCAGTGCTAGTCAGACTCGAGAGACCCAGTACTTC.